These 28 T cell receptor beta chains share one sample of origin, sequenced in a study of naive and memory T cell subsets. Both TRBC1 and TRBC2 were covered by a beta constant-region primer of two equimolar oligonucleotides. Nested alpha and beta constant-region primers with the SP2 primer drove four PCR rounds on ligated cDNA. TCRdb called the UMI-ligation and nested PCR reads again in MiXCR, with one record for every CDR3 protein. The sample has about 82,000 distinct CDR3 sequences, around 9% seen once. The sequencing sample was made of naive CD8+ T cells from blood. These receptor sequences come from a human donor in good health.

Written as DNA, the CDR3 is TGTGCCAGCAGTTTAGACTTGGGAACTGAAGCTTTCTTT. Translation: CASSLDLGTEAFF. The V and J genes are TRBV27 and TRBJ1-1; unclear D gene. Germline-derived CDR1 and CDR2 are MNHEY and SMNVEV (reference sequence). This CDR3 has 13 amino acids. V lost 2 bases, J lost 5 bases, and 9 bases lay in between.

The chain employs TRBV5-1 and TRBJ2-2; 10 bases line up with TRBD2. This CDR3 spans 16 amino acids. Trimming took 4 bases from V and 7 from J; bases not matched to a gene: 10. Germline V gene lookup returns CDR1 SGHRS and CDR2 YFSETQ. CDR3 residues: CASSPLTSGKGGELFF. The CDR3 nucleotides are TGCGCCAGCAGCCCCCTAACTAGCGGGAAAGGCGGGGAGCTGTTTTTT.

Points on this clonotype: This could be a read error, since a much larger clone is one nucleotide away. V usage is TRBV28 and J usage is TRBJ2-3, with D possibly called TRBD1 or TRBD2 (5 bases each). Germline V lookup: CDR1 MDHEN, CDR2 SYDVKM. CDR3 length equals 15 residues. The CDR3 sequence: CASSLSAGTTDTHYF. CDR3 sequence (DNA): TGTGCCAGCAGTTTATCGGCAGGGACCACAGATACGCATTATTTT. The variable domain in full, completed from reference TRBV28 and TRBJ2-3, reads DVKVTQSSRYLVKRTGEKVFLECVQDMDHENMFWYRQDPGLGLRLIYFSYDVKMKEKGDIPEGYSVSREKKERFSLILESASTNQTSMYLCASSLSAGTTDTHYFGPGTRLTVL.

This clonotype was counted between two and nine times. The chain employs TRBV3-1 and TRBJ2-7; 13 nucleotides align to TRBD2. J lost 4 bases, V lost 4 bases, and 4 bases had no gene match. CDR1 LGHDT and CDR2 YNNKEL come from the germline V gene (reference sequence). The CDR3 loop spans 15 amino acids. CDR3 nucleotide sequence: TGTGCCAGCAGCCGAGGGACTAGCGGGATTTACGAGCAGTACTTC. Its translation is CASSRGTSGIYEQYF.

This rearrangement joins TRBV7-2 to TRBJ2-7, with a tentative D call TRBD1 (7 bases). Trimming pared 5 bases from V and 6 bases from J, leaving 20 bases between. This CDR3 is built from 15 residues. Germline V CDR1 and CDR2: SGHTA, FQGNSA. Here the CDR3 DNA reads TGTGCCAGCAGCCATGGGGGGACAGCCGAACTCGAGCAGTACTTC. It specifies CASSHGGTAELEQYF.

The chain combines TRBV28 with TRBJ2-1; 9 nucleotides line up with TRBD2. The V gene's germline CDR1 is MDHEN and CDR2 SYDVKM. CDR3 length: 15 residues. V lost 10 bases and J lost 8; bases outside the gene matches: 15. The CDR3 bases are TGTGCCACCCTGAAGCTGGCGGGAGGGCCTTATGAGCAGTTCTTC. This sequence encodes CATLKLAGGPYEQFF.

The table lists this clonotype with many counts. V is TRBV29-1 and J is TRBJ2-3, with 16 bases identical to TRBD2. Germline V CDR1 and CDR2: SQVTM, ANQGSEA. V shed 4 bases, J shed 4 bases, and the junction held 5 bases outside the gene matches. The CDR3 totals 16 residues. The CDR3, as DNA: TGCAGCGTTGTGGGGACTAGCGGGAGGGCCTCAGATACGCAGTATTTT. It encodes CSVVGTSGRASDTQYF.

A single count supports this clonotype. This chain joins TRBV5-1 and TRBJ2-5; TRBD2 matches at 9 bases. With 3 bases clipped from V and 0 bases from J, the junction kept 6 bases outside the gene matches. The germline gives CDR1 SGHRS, CDR2 YFSETQ. This CDR3 comprises 16 residues. CDR3 amino acids: CASSSLAGEDQETQYF. The CDR3 DNA sequence: TGCGCCAGCAGCTCCTTAGCGGGAGAGGACCAAGAGACCCAGTACTTC. Full variable domain (outside the CDR3, taken from reference TRBV5-1 and TRBJ2-5): KAGVTQTPRYLIKTRGQQVTLSCSPISGHRSVSWYQQTPGQGLQFLFEYFSETQRNKGNFPGRFSGRQFSNSRSEMNVSTLELGDSALYLCASSSLAGEDQETQYFGPGTRLLVL.

V usage is TRBV3-1 and J usage is TRBJ2-5; 10 nucleotides match TRBD2. V lost 3 bases to trimming and J lost 4 bases; unmatched junction nucleotides: 8. The germline gives CDR1 LGHDT, CDR2 YNNKEL (reference sequence). This CDR3 is built from 16 residues. The CDR3 DNA reads TGTGCCAGCAGCCAGCCCATGAGACTAGCGGGAGAGACCCAGTACTTC. Translating it yields CASSQPMRLAGETQYF.

This clonotype showed up many times. The chain couples TRBV24-1 to TRBJ2-5, with D unclear. Germline values: CDR1 KGHDR, CDR2 SFDVKD. This CDR3 is built from 13 residues. V lost 2 bases, J lost 2 bases, and 5 bases lay in between. In nucleotides, the CDR3 is TGTGCCACCAGTGATTCAGTACAAGAGACCCAGTACTTC. Translated, it gives CATSDSVQETQYF.

Comments on this clonotype: One base away lies a much larger clone, so this may be a sequencing read error. V is TRBV21-1 and J is TRBJ1-2; the table's TRBD1 call for D was not verified on the DNA. TRBV21-1 is listed as a pseudogene. The CDR3 extends over 10 amino acids. CDR3 nucleotide sequence: TGTGCCAGCGGGGGGGGAGGCGACACCTTC. This codes for CASGGGGDTF.

Many counts were recorded for this clonotype. The chain couples TRBV27 to TRBJ1-1; D uncertain. The CDR3 covers 16 residues. The germline V gene encodes CDR1 MNHEY and CDR2 SMNVEV (reference sequence). V dropped 2 bases and J dropped 0 bases, with 13 bases sitting between them. CDR3 region: CASSLDGRHMNTEAFF. CDR3 nucleotides: TGTGCCAGCAGTTTAGACGGTAGGCACATGAACACTGAAGCTTTCTTT.

The chain carries TRBV4-3 and TRBJ2-1; D tentatively fits TRBD1 or TRBD2 (5 bases each). The CDR3 loop spans 17 amino acids. CDR1 and CDR2 (germline): LGHNA, YSLEER. V lost 1 base to trimming and J lost 0 bases, with 13 bases between them. CDR3: CASSQVMGETSYNEQFF. CDR3 nucleotides: TGCGCCAGCAGCCAAGTGATGGGGGAGACCTCCTACAATGAGCAGTTCTTC.

This clonotype has just a few counts. V is TRBV29-1 and J is TRBJ1-1; 7 bases fit TRBD1. From germline, CDR1 is SQVTM and CDR2 ANQGSEA. The CDR3 totals 15 residues. With V trimmed by 1 base and J by 2 bases, 7 bases remained unmatched. CDR3 amino acids: CSVEVRGYGNTEAFF. The CDR3 coding sequence is TGCAGCGTTGAAGTCAGGGGGTACGGTAACACTGAAGCTTTCTTT.

This clonotype has only a few counts. J is TRBJ2-7 and V is TRBV5-1; no clear D. The germline V gene has CDR1 SGHRS and CDR2 YFSETQ. The CDR3 length is 15 residues. V was cut by 0 bases and J by 3 bases, with 13 bases left in between. CDR3 bases: TGCGCCAGCAGCTTGGGACTCACCCCAATCTACGAGCAGTACTTC. Its translation: CASSLGLTPIYEQYF.

In its sample, this clonotype was seen a few times. The V call is TRBV20-1, the J call TRBJ2-1; TRBD2 aligns across 9 bases. V lost 1 base to trimming and J lost 5 bases; unmatched junction nucleotides: 3. Germline loops: CDR1 DFQATT, CDR2 SNEGSKA (reference sequence). CDR3 size: 14 residues. Written as DNA, the CDR3 is TGCAGTGCTAGAGGGAGACTAGCGGACAATGAGCAGTTCTTC. Translation: CSARGRLADNEQFF.

J is TRBJ1-3 and V is TRBV10-3; TRBD1 agrees at 12 bases. This CDR3 has 17 amino acids. Germline V lookup: CDR1 ENHRY, CDR2 SYGVKD. The J segment lost 3 bases and the V segment lost 8 bases, leaving 11 bases of the junction unmatched. Written as DNA, the CDR3 is TGTGCCATCCGCGTCGGGACAGGGGGCGCGTATGGAAACACCATATATTTT. It yields the protein CAIRVGTGGAYGNTIYF.

This clonotype was detected a few times. This chain joins TRBV15 and TRBJ1-3; 7 bases fit TRBD1. The CDR3 sequence is 15 residues long. Germline values: CDR1 LNHNV, CDR2 YYDKDF (reference sequence). With V trimmed by 0 bases and J by 2 bases, 1 base remained unmatched. The CDR3: CATSRDQGAGNTIYF. CDR3 bases: TGTGCCACCAGCAGAGACCAGGGGGCTGGAAACACCATATATTTT.

The chain carries TRBV29-1 and TRBJ2-5; TRBD2 is a possible D gene (6 bases). The CDR3 sequence is 14 residues long. Trimming removed 0 bases at V and 5 bases at J, with 13 bases between. Germline loops: CDR1 SQVTM, CDR2 ANQGSEA. CDR3: CSVEDGGTWETQYF. CDR3 bases: TGCAGCGTTGAAGATGGGGGGACTTGGGAGACCCAGTACTTC.

This chain joins TRBV27 and TRBJ2-3, with 7 nucleotides matching TRBD1. Germline V gene data show CDR1 as MNHEY and CDR2 as SMNVEV (reference sequence). This CDR3 comprises 15 residues. V shed 3 bases and J 1 base; nucleotides not matched to a gene: 4. Here the CDR3 reads CASSFRGPGTDTQYF. In DNA, the CDR3 is TGTGCCAGCAGTTTTAGGGGGCCGGGCACAGATACGCAGTATTTT.

This clonotype was counted at least ten times. The chain has TRBV28 and TRBJ2-5; D possibly corresponds to TRBD1 (6 bases). The CDR3 covers 13 residues. V lost 7 bases and J 3 bases, leaving 12 bases between the germline ends. CDR1 MDHEN and CDR2 SYDVKM come from the germline V gene. This CDR3 reads CASTGTSKETQYF. As DNA, the CDR3 is TGTGCCAGCACCGGGACAAGTAAAGAGACCCAGTACTTC.

This chain uses TRBV20-1 with TRBJ2-7; TRBD2 agrees at 11 bases. Germline V gene sequence: CDR1 DFQATT, CDR2 SNEGSKA (reference sequence). The CDR3 runs to 17 residues. V shed 3 bases and J 5 bases; nucleotides not matched to a gene: 15. The CDR3 reads CSASSLGSGRAVDEQYF. CDR3 coding DNA: TGCAGTGCTAGTTCCCTGGGTAGCGGGAGGGCCGTCGACGAGCAGTACTTC.

This clonotype was counted only a few times. V usage is TRBV12-5 and J usage is TRBJ1-2, with D perhaps matching TRBD1 (6 bases). Trimming stripped 1 base from V and 4 bases from J, with 13 bases between. The CDR3 is made up of 15 amino acids. Germline CDR1 reads LGHNT; CDR2 reads FRNRAP. The CDR3 loop is CASGLAKGVGYGYTF. The CDR3 DNA follows: TGTGCTAGTGGTTTGGCGAAGGGGGTGGGCTATGGCTACACCTTC.

The sample holds many counts of this clonotype. This chain connects TRBV20-1 to TRBJ1-6; D remains ambiguous. The V gene's germline CDR1 is DFQATT and CDR2 SNEGSKA (reference sequence). The CDR3 consists of 15 residues. V shed 6 bases and J shed 3 bases, with 15 bases lying between them. CDR3 bases: TGCAGTGCGGACGGCGAGGGAGTCTATAATTCACCCCTCCACTTT. The encoded protein is CSADGEGVYNSPLHF.

The CDR3 nucleotides read TGTGCCAGCAGTGAGGACAGAAATAATTCACCCCTCCACTTT. Amino acids: CASSEDRNNSPLHF. The chain combines TRBV2 with TRBJ1-6; D possibly corresponds to TRBD1 (6 bases). V lost 3 bases and J lost 5, with 8 bases in between. This CDR3 contains 14 residues. The germline V gene has CDR1 SNHLY and CDR2 FYNNEI.

The chain carries TRBV5-1 and TRBJ2-5, with a possible D match to TRBD2 (6 bases). Trimming removed 0 bases at V and 0 bases at J, with 12 bases between. CDR1 and CDR2 (germline): SGHRS, YFSETQ. CDR3 length equals 16 residues. The CDR3 region has the DNA TGCGCCAGCAGCTTGGAGGCTAGCGTGTACCAAGAGACCCAGTACTTC. Encoded protein: CASSLEASVYQETQYF.

This chain links TRBV6-1 with TRBJ2-2, with D unresolved. Trimming left V 2 bases short and J 3 bases short, with 7 bases between. Germline CDR1 reads MNHNS; CDR2 reads SASEGT. The CDR3 has 14 amino acids. The CDR3, as DNA: TGTGCCAGCAGTGAACCCCCAGACACCGGGGAGCTGTTTTTT. This sequence encodes CASSEPPDTGELFF.

This clonotype has a handful of counts. The CDR3 is CASSDPGSPYNEQFF. Written as DNA, the CDR3 is TGTGCCAGCAGCGACCCCGGGAGCCCCTACAATGAGCAGTTCTTC. J is TRBJ2-1 and V is TRBV9; D might be TRBD2 (6 bases). The germline V and J ends were trimmed by 3 bases and 2 bases, with 12 bases remaining between them. The germline gives CDR1 SGDLS, CDR2 YYNGEE. This CDR3 spans 15 amino acids.